The clone carrying this TCR beta chain was counted only a few times. Its specificity is unknown. The sample comes from a study of vaccination and CD4 T cells after COVID-19. Treatment: approximately 9-day PBMC culture with coronavirus spike peptide pools or control peptides (ViraFEST assay). This CDR3 is built from 13 residues. The ends were cut back, 0 bases at V and 4 bases at J, with 6 bases in the middle. CDR1 and CDR2 from the germline V gene are KGHSH and LQKENI. The study, taken as a whole, reports: Among those convalescent, a median around 87% of reactive clones emerged solely post-vaccination. Relatively few convalescent patients were studied; early post-infection timepoints were not included.

Sequencing of the DNA from cultured CD4+ T cells was carried out with the Oncomine TCR Beta short-read assay. TCRdb processed the PCR reads anew with MiXCR; each CDR3 protein has one entry. The sample consists of 9,500 to 15,000 distinct CDR3 sequences, 50% of them appearing once. This TCR derives from a human donor who had recovered from COVID-19. This rearrangement joins TRBV18 to TRBJ2-5; D is unclear. The sequenced material came from CD4+ T cells from blood, cultured in vitro. The CDR3 sequence: CASSPPGRETQYF. CDR3 coding DNA: TGTGCCAGCTCACCACCCGGGCGAGAGACCCAGTACTTC.